This T cell receptor (beta chain) was identified during a study of graft-versus-host responses after intestinal transplantation. The wider study: The recipients all started with anti-thymocyte globulin induction and then took tacrolimus and steroids for around three years.

Method: immunoSEQ multiplex PCR; TCRdb's copy keeps in-frame clones and lacks some. Altogether approximately 15,000 clones are present, 80% to 90% being singletons, with the ten largest covering around 5.8%. CDR1 and CDR2 from the germline V gene are SEHNR and FQNEAQ (reference sequence). J gave up 1 base and V 6 bases, and 8 bases lay outside the gene matches. This CDR3 contains 16 residues. The TCR comes from a human patient who received an intestinal transplant, so some T cells may come from the graft donor. The rearrangement uses TRBV7-9 and TRBJ1-1, with 10 bases fitting TRBD1. The sample here was PBMCs, taken around 110 days after intestinal transplant. The CDR3 reads CASSWTGGRKNTEAFF. The CDR3 DNA is TGTGCCAGCAGTTGGACAGGGGGAAGGAAGAACACTGAAGCTTTCTTT.